Sequencing of this T cell receptor (beta chain) was carried out in a study of cytomegalovirus exposure and HLA in healthy donors. The CDR3 sequence is 16 residues long. Germline V lookup: CDR1 SEHNR, CDR2 FQNEAQ (reference sequence). V gave up 5 bases and J gave up 0 bases, with 13 bases separating them. In the PCR, 60 Vbeta and 13 Jbeta primers were used. The method was immunoSEQ multiplex PCR; TCRdb's version includes in-frame clones alone and lacks a portion of them. This sample has some 56,000 clones, with 80% found just once. This chain connects TRBV7-9 to TRBJ1-4; perhaps TRBD1 as D (6 bases). The sample consisted of PBMCs. The TCR was taken from a woman aged 40 to 50 in good health and CMV-seronegative. CDR3 sequence reads: CASSPRGASTNEKLFF. CDR3 nucleotide sequence: TGTGCCAGCAGCCCTCGGGGGGCATCAACTAATGAAAAACTGTTTTTT.